Below are 7 T cell receptor beta chains sequenced from a single sample in a study of glioma-infiltrating T cells. Using RNA template, CDR3s of TCR alpha and beta were amplified with iRepertoire arm-PCR. TCRdb called the multiplex PCR reads again in MiXCR, with one record for every CDR3 protein. The table has under 200,000 distinct CDR3 sequences, around 40% seen once; the top ten hold roughly 5.2%. Sequenced sample: glioma tissue, nonneoplastic brain tissue, or PBMCs (not recorded which). The receptors shown here come from a human donor with low-grade glioma or glioblastoma, undergoing nonglioma brain surgery, or in good health (not recorded which).

The J gene is TRBJ2-1, the V gene TRBV19, with 10 bases fitting TRBD2. Germline CDR1 and CDR2: LNHDA and SQIVND (reference sequence). CDR3 length: 15 amino acids. The junction had 6 bases not matched to a gene; V was cut back by 6 bases and J by 4 bases. CDR3 sequence: CASSTGTSEYNEQFF. The DNA for the CDR3 is TGTGCCAGTAGCACTGGGACTAGCGAGTACAATGAGCAGTTCTTC.

The V and J genes are TRBV7-2 and TRBJ2-1, with unresolved D. V was clipped by 8 bases and J by 10 bases, with 15 bases between them. CDR3 length: 12 amino acids. Germline V gene lookup returns CDR1 SGHTA and CDR2 FQGNSA. In DNA form, the CDR3 reads TGTGCCAGCGTGGTTGAAGCCTACGAGCAGTTCTTC. It is translated as CASVVEAYEQFF.

In this sample, this clonotype turned up many times. The chain links TRBV20-1 to TRBJ2-7; D unclear. Germline V gene data show CDR1 as DFQATT and CDR2 as SNEGSKA (reference sequence). The length of the CDR3 is 14 residues. The V gene lost 4 bases and the J gene lost 2 bases, with 15 bases spanning the gap. For the CDR3, the DNA is TGCAGTGCTATAAGGTCCGGAGATACCTACGAGCAGTACTTC. It translates to CSAIRSGDTYEQYF.

This clonotype was counted many times. This sequence joins TRBV7-3 and TRBJ2-2, with D perhaps TRBD1 (6 bases). Trimming removed 10 bases from V and 2 bases from J, with 17 bases in between. The CDR3 is 15 residues long. Germline loops: CDR1 SGHTA, CDR2 FQGTGA. The DNA of the CDR3 is TGTGCCACATTAACGACAGGCGGAAACACCGGGGAGCTGTTTTTT. This translates into CATLTTGGNTGELFF.

With regard to this clonotype: A much larger clone sits a single nucleotide away, making a read error possible. This sequence joins TRBV7-2 and TRBJ2-1, with D possibly called TRBD1 or TRBD2 (5 bases each). CDR3 length: 15 residues. In germline, CDR1 is SGHTA, CDR2 FQGNSA. Trimming removed 3 bases from V and 5 bases from J, with 14 bases in between. The CDR3: CASSFSRDRNNEQFF. The CDR3 region has the DNA TGTGCCAGCAGCTTTTCCCGGGACCGTAACAATGAGCAGTTCTTC.

In this sample, this clonotype turned up many times. V gene TRBV7-9 combines with J gene TRBJ1-2, with D uncertain. V dropped 1 base and J dropped 1 base, with 13 bases sitting between them. Germline V gene sequence: CDR1 SEHNR, CDR2 FQNEAQ (reference sequence). The CDR3 runs 16 residues. The DNA of the CDR3 is TGTGCCAGCAGCTTAGTGTCGGCAGTACATAACTATGGCTACACCTTC. This gives the protein CASSLVSAVHNYGYTF.

This clonotype has ten or more counts. V usage is TRBV27 and J usage is TRBJ2-1, with 10 bases matching TRBD2. This CDR3 region has 13 residues. Germline loops: CDR1 MNHEY, CDR2 SMNVEV (reference sequence). Trimming took 10 bases from V and 10 from J; bases not matched to a gene: 10. The CDR3: CATGRKREGEQFF. DNA for the CDR3: TGTGCCACTGGGCGTAAGCGGGAGGGAGAGCAGTTCTTC.